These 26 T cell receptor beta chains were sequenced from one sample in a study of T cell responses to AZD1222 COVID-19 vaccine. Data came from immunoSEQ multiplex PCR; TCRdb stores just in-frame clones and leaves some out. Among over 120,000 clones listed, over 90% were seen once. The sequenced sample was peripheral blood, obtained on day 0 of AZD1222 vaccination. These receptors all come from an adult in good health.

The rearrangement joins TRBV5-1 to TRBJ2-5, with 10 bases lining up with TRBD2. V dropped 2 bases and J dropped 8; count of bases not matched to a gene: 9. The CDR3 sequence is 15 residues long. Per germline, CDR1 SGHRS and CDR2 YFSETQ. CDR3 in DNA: TGCGCCAGCAGCTTAAACGGACTAGCGGAGTCCACCCAGTACTTC. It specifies CASSLNGLAESTQYF.

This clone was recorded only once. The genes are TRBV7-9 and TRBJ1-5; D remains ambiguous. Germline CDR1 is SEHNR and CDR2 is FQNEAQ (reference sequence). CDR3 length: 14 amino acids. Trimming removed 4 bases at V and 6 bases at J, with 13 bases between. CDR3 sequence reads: CASSSDGSFQPQHF. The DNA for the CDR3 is TGTGCCAGCAGCTCGGACGGTTCTTTTCAGCCCCAGCATTTT.

The CDR3 reads CSVNGPNEAFF. The CDR3 DNA sequence: TGCAGTGTCAACGGGCCCAATGAAGCTTTCTTT. The rearrangement links TRBV20-1 to TRBJ1-1; D uncertain. The CDR3 loop spans 11 amino acids. Germline V CDR1 and CDR2: DFQATT, SNEGSKA (reference sequence). The ends were cut back, 7 bases at V and 7 bases at J, with 13 bases in the middle.

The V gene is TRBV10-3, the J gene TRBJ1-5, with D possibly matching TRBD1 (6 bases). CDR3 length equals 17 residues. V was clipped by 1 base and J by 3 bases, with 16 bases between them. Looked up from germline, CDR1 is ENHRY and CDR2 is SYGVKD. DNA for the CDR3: TGTGCCATCAGTGAGTGGTCAGGGGCGGGGAACAATCAGCCCCAGCATTTT. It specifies CAISEWSGAGNNQPQHF.

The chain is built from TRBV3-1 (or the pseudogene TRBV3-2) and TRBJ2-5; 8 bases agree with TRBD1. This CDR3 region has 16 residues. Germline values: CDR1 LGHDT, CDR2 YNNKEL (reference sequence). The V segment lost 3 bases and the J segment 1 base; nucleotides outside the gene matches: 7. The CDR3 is CASSQPSRGRQETQYF. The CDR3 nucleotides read TGTGCCAGCAGCCAGCCTTCCAGGGGGCGCCAAGAGACCCAGTACTTC.

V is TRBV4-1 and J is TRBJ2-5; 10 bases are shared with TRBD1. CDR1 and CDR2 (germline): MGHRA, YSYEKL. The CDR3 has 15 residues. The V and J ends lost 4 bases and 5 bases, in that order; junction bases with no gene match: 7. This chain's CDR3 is CASSLNRDRGETQYF. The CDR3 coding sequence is TGCGCCAGCAGCCTAAACCGGGACAGGGGCGAGACCCAGTACTTC.

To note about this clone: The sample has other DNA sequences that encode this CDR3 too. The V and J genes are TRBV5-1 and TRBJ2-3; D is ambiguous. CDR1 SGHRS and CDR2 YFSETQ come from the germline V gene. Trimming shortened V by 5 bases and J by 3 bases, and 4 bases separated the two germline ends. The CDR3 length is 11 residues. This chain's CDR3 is CASSLTDTQYF. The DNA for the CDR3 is TGCGCCAGCAGTTTAACAGATACGCAGTATTTT.

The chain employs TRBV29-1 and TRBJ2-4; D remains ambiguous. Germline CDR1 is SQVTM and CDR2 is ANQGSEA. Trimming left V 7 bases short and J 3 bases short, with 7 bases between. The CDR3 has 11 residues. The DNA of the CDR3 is TGCAGCGCCCGTAGCAAAAACATTCAGTACTTC. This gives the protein CSARSKNIQYF.

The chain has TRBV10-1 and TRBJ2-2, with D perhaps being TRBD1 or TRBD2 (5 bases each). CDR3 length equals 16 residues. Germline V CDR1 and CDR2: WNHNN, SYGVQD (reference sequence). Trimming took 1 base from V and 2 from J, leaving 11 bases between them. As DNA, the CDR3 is TGCGCCAGCAGTGAGTACAGGACTGGAAACACCGGGGAGCTGTTTTTT. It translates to CASSEYRTGNTGELFF.

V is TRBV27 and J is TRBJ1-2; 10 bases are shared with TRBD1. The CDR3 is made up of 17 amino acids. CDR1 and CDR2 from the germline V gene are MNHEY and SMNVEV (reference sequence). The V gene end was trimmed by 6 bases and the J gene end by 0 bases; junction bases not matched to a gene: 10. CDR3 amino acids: CASRRTGGEPTNYGYTF. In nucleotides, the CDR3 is TGTGCCAGCAGACGGACAGGGGGAGAACCCACTAACTATGGCTACACCTTC.

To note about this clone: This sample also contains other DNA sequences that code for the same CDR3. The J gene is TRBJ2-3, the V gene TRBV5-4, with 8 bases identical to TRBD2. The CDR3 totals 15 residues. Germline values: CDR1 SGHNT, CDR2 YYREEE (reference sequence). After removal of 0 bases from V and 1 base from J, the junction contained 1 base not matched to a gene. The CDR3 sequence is CASSLVSGGTDTQYF. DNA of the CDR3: TGTGCCAGCAGCTTGGTTAGCGGGGGCACAGATACGCAGTATTTT.

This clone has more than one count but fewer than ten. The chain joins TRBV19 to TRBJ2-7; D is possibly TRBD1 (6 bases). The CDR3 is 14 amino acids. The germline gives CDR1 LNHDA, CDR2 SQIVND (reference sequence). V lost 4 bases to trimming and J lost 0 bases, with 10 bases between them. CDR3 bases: TGTGCCAGTAGTAGACAGGAGAGCTCCTACGAGCAGTACTTC. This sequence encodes CASSRQESSYEQYF.

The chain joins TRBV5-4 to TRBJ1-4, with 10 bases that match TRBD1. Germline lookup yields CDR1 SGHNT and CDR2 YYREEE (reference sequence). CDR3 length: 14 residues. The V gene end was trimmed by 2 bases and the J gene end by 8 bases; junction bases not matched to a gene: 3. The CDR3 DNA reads TGTGCCAGCAGCTTAGGGACAGGGGTCGAAAAACTGTTTTTT. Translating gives CASSLGTGVEKLFF. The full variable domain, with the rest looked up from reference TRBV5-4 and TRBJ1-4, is ETGVTQSPTHLIKTRGQQVTLRCSSQSGHNTVSWYQQALGQGPQFIFQYYREEENGRGNFPPRFSGLQFPNYSSELNVNALELDDSALYLCASSLGTGVEKLFFGSGTQLSVL.

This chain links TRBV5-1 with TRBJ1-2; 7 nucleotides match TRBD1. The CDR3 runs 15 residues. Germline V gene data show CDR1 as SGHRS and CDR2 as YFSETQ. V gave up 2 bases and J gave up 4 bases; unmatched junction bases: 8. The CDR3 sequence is CASSLQQGLGYGYTF. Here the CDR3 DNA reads TGCGCCAGCAGCTTACAACAGGGGCTCGGCTATGGCTACACCTTC.

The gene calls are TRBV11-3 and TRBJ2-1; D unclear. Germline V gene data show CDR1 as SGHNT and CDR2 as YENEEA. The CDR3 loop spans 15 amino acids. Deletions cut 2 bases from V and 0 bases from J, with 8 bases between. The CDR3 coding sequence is TGTGCCAGCAGCTTAACTTCGACCTCCTACAATGAGCAGTTCTTC. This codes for CASSLTSTSYNEQFF.

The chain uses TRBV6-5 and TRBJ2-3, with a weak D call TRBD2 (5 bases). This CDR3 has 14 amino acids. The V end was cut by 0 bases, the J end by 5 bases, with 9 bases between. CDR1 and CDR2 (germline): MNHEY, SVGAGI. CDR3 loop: CASSYSKGEDTQYF. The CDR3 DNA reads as TGTGCCAGCAGTTACTCGAAGGGAGAAGATACGCAGTATTTT.

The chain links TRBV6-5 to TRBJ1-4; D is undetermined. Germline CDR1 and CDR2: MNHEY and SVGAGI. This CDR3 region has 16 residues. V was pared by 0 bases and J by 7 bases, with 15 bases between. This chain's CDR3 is CASSYSVSGFVEKLFF. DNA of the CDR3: TGTGCCAGCAGTTACTCGGTATCGGGGTTTGTTGAAAAACTGTTTTTT.

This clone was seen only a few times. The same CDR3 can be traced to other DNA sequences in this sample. The CDR3, as DNA: TGTGCCAGCAGCTTAGTTGCCGGGAACACTGAAGCTTTCTTT. It specifies CASSLVAGNTEAFF. The J gene is TRBJ1-1, the V gene TRBV7-8; D not certain. Trimming removed 1 base at V and 1 base at J, with 7 bases between. Germline CDR1 SGHVS, CDR2 FQNEAQ. CDR3 length equals 14 residues.

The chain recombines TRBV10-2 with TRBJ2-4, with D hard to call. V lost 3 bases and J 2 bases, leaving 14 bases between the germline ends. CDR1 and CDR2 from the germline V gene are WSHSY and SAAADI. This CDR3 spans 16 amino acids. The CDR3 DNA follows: TGCGCCAGCAGTGACCCTCCATATAGAACCAAAAACATTCAGTACTTC. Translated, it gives CASSDPPYRTKNIQYF.

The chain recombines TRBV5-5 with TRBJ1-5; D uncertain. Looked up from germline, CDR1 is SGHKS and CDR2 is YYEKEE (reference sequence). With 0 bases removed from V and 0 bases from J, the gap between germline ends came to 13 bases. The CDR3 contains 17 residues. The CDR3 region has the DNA TGTGCCAGCAGCTTGGACAGTGCCGTCTATAGCAATCAGCCCCAGCATTTT. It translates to CASSLDSAVYSNQPQHF.

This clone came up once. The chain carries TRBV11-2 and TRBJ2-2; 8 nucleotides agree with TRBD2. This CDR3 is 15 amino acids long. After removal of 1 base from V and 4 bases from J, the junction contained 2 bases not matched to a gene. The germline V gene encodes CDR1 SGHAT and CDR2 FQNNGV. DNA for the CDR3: TGTGCCAGCAGCTTAGCCGGGAGGGTCACCGGGGAGCTGTTTTTT. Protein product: CASSLAGRVTGELFF.

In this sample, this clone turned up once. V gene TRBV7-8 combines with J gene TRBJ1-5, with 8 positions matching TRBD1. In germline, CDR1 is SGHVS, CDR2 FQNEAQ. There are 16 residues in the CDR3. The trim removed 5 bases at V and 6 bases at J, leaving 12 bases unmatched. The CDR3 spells CASSTTRGRGGQPQHF. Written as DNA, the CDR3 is TGTGCCAGCAGCACCACCAGGGGGCGCGGGGGTCAGCCCCAGCATTTT.

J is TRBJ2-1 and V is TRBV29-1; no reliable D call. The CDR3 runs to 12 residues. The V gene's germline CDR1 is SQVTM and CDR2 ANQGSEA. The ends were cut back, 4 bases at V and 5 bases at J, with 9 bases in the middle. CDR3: CSVGSLDNEQFF. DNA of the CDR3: TGCAGCGTTGGTAGTTTAGACAATGAGCAGTTCTTC.

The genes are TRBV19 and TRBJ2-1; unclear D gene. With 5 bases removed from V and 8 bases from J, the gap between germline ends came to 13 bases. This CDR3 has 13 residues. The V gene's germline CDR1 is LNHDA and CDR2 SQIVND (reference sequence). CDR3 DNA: TGTGCCAGTAGTGATACCGGTGGCGATGAGCAGTTCTTC. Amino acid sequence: CASSDTGGDEQFF.

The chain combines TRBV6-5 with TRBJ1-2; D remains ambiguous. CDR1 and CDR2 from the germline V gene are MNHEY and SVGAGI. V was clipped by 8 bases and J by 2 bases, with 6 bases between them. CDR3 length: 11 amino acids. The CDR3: CASFHNYGYTF. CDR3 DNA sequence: TGTGCCAGCTTCCACAACTATGGCTACACCTTC.

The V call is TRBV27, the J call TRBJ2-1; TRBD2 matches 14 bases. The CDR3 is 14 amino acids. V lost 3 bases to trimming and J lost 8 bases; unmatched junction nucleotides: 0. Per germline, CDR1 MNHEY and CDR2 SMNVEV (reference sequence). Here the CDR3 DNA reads TGTGCCAGCAGTTTGGGACTAGCGGGGGATGAGCAGTTCTTC. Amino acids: CASSLGLAGDEQFF.